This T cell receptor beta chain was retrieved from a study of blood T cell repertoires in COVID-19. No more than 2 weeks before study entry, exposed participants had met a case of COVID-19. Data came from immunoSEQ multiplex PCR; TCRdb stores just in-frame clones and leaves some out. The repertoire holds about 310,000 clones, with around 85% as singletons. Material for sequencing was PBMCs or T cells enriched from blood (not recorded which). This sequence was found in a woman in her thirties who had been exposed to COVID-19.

In DNA, the CDR3 is TGTGCCAGCAGCTTGGTGGCTAGCGGGGGGTCGTACAATGAGCAGTTCTTC. As protein: CASSLVASGGSYNEQFF. The gene calls are TRBV5-4 and TRBJ2-1, with 11 bases matching TRBD2. Germline CDR1 is SGHNT and CDR2 is YYREEE (reference sequence). V lost 0 bases and J lost 4; bases outside the gene matches: 6. The CDR3 runs 17 residues.